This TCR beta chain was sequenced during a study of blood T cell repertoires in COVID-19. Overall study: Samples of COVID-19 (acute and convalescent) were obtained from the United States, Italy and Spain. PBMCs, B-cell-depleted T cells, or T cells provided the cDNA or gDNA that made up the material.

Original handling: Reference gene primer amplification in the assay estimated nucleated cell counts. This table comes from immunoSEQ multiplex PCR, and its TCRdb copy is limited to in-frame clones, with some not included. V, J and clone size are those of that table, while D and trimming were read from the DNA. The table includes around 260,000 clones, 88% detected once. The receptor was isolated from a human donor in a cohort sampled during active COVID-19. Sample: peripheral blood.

CDR3 DNA: TGTGCCTGGAGTGGGGACAGGAACACTGAAGCTTTCTTT. It encodes CAWSGDRNTEAFF. This rearrangement joins TRBV30 to TRBJ1-1, with 7 positions matching TRBD1. V trimming: 1 base; J trimming: 1 base; junction bases outside the gene matches: 0. This CDR3 has 13 residues. The germline gives CDR1 GTSNPN, CDR2 SVGIG (reference sequence).